A single sample gave rise to the 26 T cell receptor beta chains below, sequenced in a study of T cells expressing NK-cell markers. TCRdb reprocessed the 5' RACE reads and stores each CDR3 protein as one record, lacking DNA. Its listing shows 20,000 to 25,000 distinct CDR3 sequences. What was sequenced was blood T cells: a sorted CD56 or NKG2C T cell subset, CD4+ or CD8+ T cells, or bulk PBMC T cells (not recorded which). The receptors shown here come from a man aged 18-70 years in good health.

The CDR3 region is CAAGPTANQPQHF. This chain uses TRBV6-2 or TRBV6-3 with TRBJ1-5. Per germline, CDR1 MNHEY and CDR2 SVGEGT. The CDR3 runs to 13 residues.

V gene TRBV7-2 combines with J gene TRBJ2-5; lacking DNA, the TRBD1 call made by TCRdb goes unchecked. The CDR3 is 15 residues long. CDR1 is SGHTA, CDR2 FQGNSA, per germline. The chain's CDR3 is CASSPGTGGAETQYF.

The chain uses TRBV19 and TRBJ1-5; the TCRdb D gene call, TRBD1, has no DNA to confirm it. In germline, CDR1 is LNHDA, CDR2 SQIVND (reference sequence). This CDR3 is 13 amino acids long. The CDR3 spells CASSRQGNQPQHF.

The chain has TRBV27 and TRBJ2-7; TCRdb proposes TRBD1, but this gene call is untestable without DNA. The CDR3 covers 12 residues. CDR1 MNHEY and CDR2 SMNVEV come from the germline V gene (reference sequence). The CDR3 reads CASSSTGNEQYF.

The chain uses TRBV11-2 and TRBJ2-7; TCRdb lists TRBD1, though no DNA is available to test this call. Per the germline V gene, CDR1 is SGHAT and CDR2 is FQNNGV. The CDR3 has 16 residues. CDR3 protein: CASSARPRTASYEQYF.

The CDR3 loop reads CASSQAFAADNEQFF. The rearrangement uses TRBV4-2 and TRBJ2-1. CDR1 is LGHNA, CDR2 YNFKEQ, per germline. The CDR3 is made up of 15 amino acids.

The chain links TRBV20-1 to TRBJ2-7; checking the TCRdb D call of TRBD1 is not possible without DNA. CDR1 and CDR2 (germline): DFQATT, SNEGSKA (reference sequence). The CDR3 spans 14 residues. CDR3 amino acids: CSAYDRGSSYEQYF.

The CDR3 loop is CSANRVEHDEQYF. The chain carries TRBV20-1 and TRBJ2-7; the D call from TCRdb, TRBD1, cannot be confirmed without DNA. The CDR3 has 13 amino acids. The V gene's germline CDR1 is DFQATT and CDR2 SNEGSKA (reference sequence).

The chain links TRBV20-1 to TRBJ2-7; as DNA is missing, the TRBD2 call by TCRdb cannot be tested. Germline values: CDR1 DFQATT, CDR2 SNEGSKA (reference sequence). CDR3 size: 14 residues. The CDR3 reads CSARSAGPADEQYF.

This sequence joins TRBV7-2 and TRBJ2-3. This CDR3 comprises 15 residues. Per germline, CDR1 SGHTA and CDR2 FQGNSA. The CDR3 region is CASSRLAIPTDTQYF.

The genes are TRBV7-8 and TRBJ2-1; TCRdb lists TRBD2, though no DNA is available to test this call. Germline V gives CDR1 SGHVS, CDR2 FQNEAQ. This CDR3 comprises 15 residues. The CDR3: CASSLLAGGGNEQFF.

V usage is TRBV15 and J usage is TRBJ2-5. The CDR3 sequence is 12 residues long. The germline V gene has CDR1 LNHNV and CDR2 YYDKDF (reference sequence). This chain's CDR3 is CATSRGQEAQYF.

The chain joins TRBV15 to TRBJ2-1; there is no DNA to check the TCRdb D call of TRBD2. Germline CDR1 and CDR2: LNHNV and YYDKDF (reference sequence). This CDR3 region has 17 residues. CDR3 region: CATRGTSGRVSYNEQFF.

CDR3: CASSQDLLGAGETQYF. This chain uses TRBV3-1 with TRBJ2-5; TCRdb designates TRBD1, a call that cannot be tested without DNA. From germline, CDR1 is LGHDT and CDR2 YNNKEL (reference sequence). The CDR3 length is 16 residues.

The chain is built from TRBV20-1 and TRBJ2-1; absent DNA, TCRdb's TRBD2 call cannot be checked. Germline-derived CDR1 and CDR2 are DFQATT and SNEGSKA (reference sequence). CDR3 length: 12 amino acids. This chain's CDR3 is CSAQWAGWRQFF.

The V call is TRBV7-9, the J call TRBJ2-1. Germline CDR1 reads SEHNR; CDR2 reads FQNEAQ (reference sequence). The CDR3 consists of 12 residues. Here the CDR3 reads CASSLGYNEQFF.

This clonotype is called large based on its frequency. This chain connects TRBV28 to TRBJ2-1; the TCRdb call, TRBD1, lacks DNA for checking. Per germline, CDR1 MDHEN and CDR2 SYDVKM. CDR3 size: 14 residues. This chain's CDR3 is CASPGVPPYNEQFF.

CDR3 protein: CASSRPSGGAGNEQFF. The V and J genes are TRBV28 and TRBJ2-1; TCRdb picks TRBD1, but there is no DNA to check that call. This CDR3 has 16 residues. The germline gives CDR1 MDHEN, CDR2 SYDVKM.

The rearrangement uses TRBV2 and TRBJ1-5; TCRdb returns TRBD1, unconfirmable since there is no DNA. The CDR3 contains 18 residues. Germline CDR1 is SNHLY and CDR2 is FYNNEI. The CDR3 here is CASSEALLGGWNNQPQHF.

The V call is TRBV20-1, the J call TRBJ1-2; TCRdb's D call, TRBD1, is unchecked because there is no DNA. Germline CDR1 reads DFQATT; CDR2 reads SNEGSKA (reference sequence). This CDR3 has 14 amino acids. The CDR3 here is CSAQGQGISYGYTF.

The V and J genes are TRBV5-6 and TRBJ2-2. The CDR3 spans 15 residues. CDR1 is SGHDT and CDR2 is YYEEEE in the germline V gene. CDR3 sequence reads: CASSRDVPNTGELFF.

V gene TRBV7-8 combines with J gene TRBJ2-5; TCRdb calls TRBD1, which cannot be checked without DNA. The V gene's germline CDR1 is SGHVS and CDR2 FQNEAQ. The length of the CDR3 is 18 residues. The CDR3: CASSSTVDQGHREETQYF.

This clonotype is deemed medium-sized by its frequency. This chain joins TRBV7-6 and TRBJ2-1; the TRBD2 assignment by TCRdb is unverifiable without DNA. Germline V gene data show CDR1 as SGHVS and CDR2 as FNYEAQ. CDR3 length: 19 amino acids. CDR3 loop: CASSLDGTSGRKGDNEQFF.

The chain joins TRBV11-2 to TRBJ2-7; TCRdb selects TRBD1, and the lack of DNA leaves this call unchecked. The V gene's germline CDR1 is SGHAT and CDR2 FQNNGV. CDR3 size: 15 residues. The chain's CDR3 is CASSLGTGGAYEQYF.

The rearrangement links TRBV4-3 to TRBJ2-1; TCRdb picks TRBD1, but there is no DNA to check that call. The CDR3 runs 15 residues. CDR1 is LGHNA, CDR2 YSLEER, per germline. Here the CDR3 reads CASSQDKTQGDEQFF.

The chain recombines TRBV20-1 with TRBJ2-3; without DNA, the TCRdb call of TRBD2 cannot be checked. Germline CDR1 DFQATT, CDR2 SNEGSKA (reference sequence). There are 14 residues in the CDR3. The CDR3 sequence: CSAQPSGDTDTQYF.